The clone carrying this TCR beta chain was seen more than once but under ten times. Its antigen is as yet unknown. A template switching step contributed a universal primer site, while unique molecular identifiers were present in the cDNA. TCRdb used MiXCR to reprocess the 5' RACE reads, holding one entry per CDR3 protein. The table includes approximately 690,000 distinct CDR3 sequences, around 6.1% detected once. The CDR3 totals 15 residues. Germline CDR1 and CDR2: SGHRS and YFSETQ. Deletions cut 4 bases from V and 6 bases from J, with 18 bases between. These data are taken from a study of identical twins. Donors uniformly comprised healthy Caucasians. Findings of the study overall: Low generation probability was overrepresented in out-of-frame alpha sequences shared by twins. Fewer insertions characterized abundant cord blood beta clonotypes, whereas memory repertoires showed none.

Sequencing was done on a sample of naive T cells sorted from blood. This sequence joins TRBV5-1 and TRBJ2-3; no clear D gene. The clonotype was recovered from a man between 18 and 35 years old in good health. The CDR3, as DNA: TGCGCCAGCAGCGTGCCGATGGACCCGACGGATACGCAGTATTTT. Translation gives CASSVPMDPTDTQYF.